Detailed here is one T cell receptor (beta chain). Per the original methods: Nucleated cell counts were estimated from reference gene primer amplification. Here immunoSEQ multiplex PCR was the method, and the copy in TCRdb shows in-frame clones only, minus some. V, J and clone size reflect that table, while D and trimming were determined from the DNA. The table records about 44,000 clones, 80% to 90% of them present only once. The data belong to a study of blood T cell repertoires in COVID-19. V dropped 1 base and J dropped 3 bases, with 10 bases sitting between them. The CDR3 has 14 residues. Germline V gene lookup returns CDR1 SEHNR and CDR2 FQNEAQ (reference sequence).

Sequenced: peripheral blood. The V and J genes are TRBV7-9 and TRBJ2-7; D is undetermined. The clonotype comes from a man in his 70s with active COVID-19. The CDR3: CASSLEASYYEQYF. CDR3 DNA: TGTGCCAGCAGCTTAGAGGCTAGTTACTACGAGCAGTACTTC.